What follows are 2 T cell receptor beta chains derived from one specimen sequenced in a study of PD-L1 blockade in urothelial cancer. The assay was immunoSEQ multiplex PCR, and TCRdb's table has in-frame clones only and misses some. The data show 65,000 to 80,000 clones, around 90% seen once. Time point described: pretreatment peripheral blood. This specimen was PBMCs, taken around atezolizumab (anti-PD-L1) treatment. The source is a man between 65 and 79 years old with urothelial cancer.

This clone was counted a single time. The V call is TRBV27, the J call TRBJ1-4; weak D call: TRBD1 (5 bases). Between the trimmed V and J ends, which lost 5 bases and 7 bases, there was a span of 17 bases. The CDR3 sequence is 15 residues long. Germline V CDR1 and CDR2: MNHEY, SMNVEV (reference sequence). The CDR3 DNA follows: TGTGCCAGCAGTCCAAGACAGACGCAGCGTGAAAAACTGTTTTTT. This encodes CASSPRQTQREKLFF. The entire variable domain, with the rest obtained from reference TRBV27 and TRBJ1-4, is as follows: EAQVTQNPRYLITVTGKKLTVTCSQNMNHEYMSWYRQDPGLGLRQIYYSMNVEVTDKGDVPEGYKVSRKEKRNFPLILESPSPNQTSLYFCASSPRQTQREKLFFGSGTQLSVL.

This clone showed up just once. The chain recombines TRBV30 with TRBJ1-1, with D perhaps TRBD1 (6 bases). With 3 bases removed from V and 6 bases from J, the gap between germline ends came to 17 bases. Germline-derived CDR1 and CDR2 are GTSNPN and SVGIG (reference sequence). CDR3 length: 14 residues. The chain's CDR3 is CAWRRGGSGAEAFF. CDR3 nucleotides: TGTGCCTGGAGGAGAGGGGGTTCAGGCGCTGAAGCTTTCTTT.